This T cell receptor (beta chain) was captured in a study of T-cell reconstitution after alpha-beta-depleted transplantation in children. Unique molecular identifiers were incorporated when the TCRbeta library was constructed. A single record per CDR3 protein comes from TCRdb applying MiXCR to the PCR reads. In the table there are about 610,000 distinct CDR3 sequences, roughly a tenth of which are singletons. This clonotype was detected ten times or more. Germline assignment: CDR1 LNHDA and CDR2 SQIVND (reference sequence). This CDR3 has 12 amino acids. Deletions cut 3 bases from V and 9 bases from J, with 9 bases between.

The receptor's source is a human donor who donated a stem cell graft to a child with acute myeloid leukemia. The starting material was PBMCs from the stem cell graft donor, obtained from the stem cell graft. The chain joins TRBV19 to TRBJ2-1; no reliable D call. In DNA form, the CDR3 reads TGTGCCAGTAGTATTACGTTGGTTGAGCAGTTCTTC. Protein product: CASSITLVEQFF.